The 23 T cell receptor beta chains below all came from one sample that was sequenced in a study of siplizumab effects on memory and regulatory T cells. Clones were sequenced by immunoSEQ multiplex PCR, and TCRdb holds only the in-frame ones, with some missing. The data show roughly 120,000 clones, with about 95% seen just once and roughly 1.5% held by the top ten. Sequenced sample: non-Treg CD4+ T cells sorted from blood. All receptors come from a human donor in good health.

The CDR3 DNA reads as TGCCCCTCGGGCACTGAAGCTTTCTTT. This gives the protein CPSGTEAFF. The V gene is TRBV29-1, the J gene TRBJ1-1; no clear D gene. Germline loops: CDR1 SQVTM, CDR2 ANQGSEA. The CDR3 is made up of 9 amino acids.

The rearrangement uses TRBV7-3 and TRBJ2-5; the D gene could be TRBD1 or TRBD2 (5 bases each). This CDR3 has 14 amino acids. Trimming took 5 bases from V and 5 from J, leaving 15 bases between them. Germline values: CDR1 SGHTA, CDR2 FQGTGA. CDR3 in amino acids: CASSHPGAGETQYF. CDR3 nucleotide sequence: TGTGCCAGCAGCCACCCCGGGGCAGGGGAGACCCAGTACTTC. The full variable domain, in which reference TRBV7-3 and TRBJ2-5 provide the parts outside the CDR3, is GAGVSQTPSNKVTEKGKYVELRCDPISGHTALYWYRQSLGQGPEFLIYFQGTGAADDSGLPNDRFFAVRPEGSVSTLKIQRTERGDSAVYLCASSHPGAGETQYFGPGTRLLVL.

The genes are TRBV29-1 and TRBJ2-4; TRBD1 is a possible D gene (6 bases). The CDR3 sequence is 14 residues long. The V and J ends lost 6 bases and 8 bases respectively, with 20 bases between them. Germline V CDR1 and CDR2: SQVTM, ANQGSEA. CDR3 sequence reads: CSVLLRQAEDIQYF. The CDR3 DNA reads TGCAGCGTCCTTTTAAGACAGGCAGAAGACATTCAGTACTTC.

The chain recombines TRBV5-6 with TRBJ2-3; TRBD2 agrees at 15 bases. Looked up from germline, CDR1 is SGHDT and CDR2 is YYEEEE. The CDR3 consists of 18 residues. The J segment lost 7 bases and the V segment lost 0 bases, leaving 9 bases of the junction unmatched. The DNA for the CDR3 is TGTGCCAGCAGCTTGGAGCCGGGGACTAGCGGGAGGTCATATACGCAGTATTTT. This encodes CASSLEPGTSGRSYTQYF.

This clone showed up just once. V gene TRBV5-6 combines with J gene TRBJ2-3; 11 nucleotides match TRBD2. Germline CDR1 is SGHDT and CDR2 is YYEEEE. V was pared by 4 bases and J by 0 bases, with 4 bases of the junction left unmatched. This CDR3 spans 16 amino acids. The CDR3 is CASSLRLAGSTDTQYF. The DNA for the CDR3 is TGTGCCAGCAGCCTTCGACTAGCGGGGAGCACAGATACGCAGTATTTT. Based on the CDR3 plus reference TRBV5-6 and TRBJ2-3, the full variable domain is DAGVTQSPTHLIKTRGQQVTLRCSPKSGHDTVSWYQQALGQGPQFIFQYYEEEERQRGNFPDRFSGHQFPNYSSELNVNALLLGDSALYLCASSLRLAGSTDTQYFGPGTRLTVL.

The CDR3 region is CSAGVNEQFF. The CDR3 DNA sequence: TGCAGTGCGGGGGTAAATGAGCAGTTCTTC. The gene calls are TRBV20-1 and TRBJ2-1, with D possibly called TRBD1 or TRBD2 (5 bases each). This CDR3 contains 10 residues. The V end was cut by 6 bases, the J end by 7 bases, with 7 bases between. Germline V gene data show CDR1 as DFQATT and CDR2 as SNEGSKA (reference sequence).

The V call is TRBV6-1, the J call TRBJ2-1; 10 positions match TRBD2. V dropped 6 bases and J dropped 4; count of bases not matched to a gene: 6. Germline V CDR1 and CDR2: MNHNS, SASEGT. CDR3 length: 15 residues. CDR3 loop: CASRLSGGVYNEQFF. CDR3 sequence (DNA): TGTGCCAGCAGATTGAGCGGGGGGGTTTACAATGAGCAGTTCTTC.

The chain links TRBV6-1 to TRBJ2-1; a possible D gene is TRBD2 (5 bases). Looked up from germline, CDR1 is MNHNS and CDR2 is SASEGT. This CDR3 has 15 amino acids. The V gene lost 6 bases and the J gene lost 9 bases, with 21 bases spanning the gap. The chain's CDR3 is CASSPLPRRAGEQFF. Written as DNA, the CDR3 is TGTGCCAGCAGCCCATTACCACGTCGGGCGGGTGAGCAGTTCTTC.

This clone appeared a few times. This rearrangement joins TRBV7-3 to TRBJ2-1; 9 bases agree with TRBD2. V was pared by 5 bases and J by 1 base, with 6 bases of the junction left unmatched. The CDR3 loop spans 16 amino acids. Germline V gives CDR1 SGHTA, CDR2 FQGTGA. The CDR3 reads CASSKISGSSYNEQFF. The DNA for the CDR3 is TGTGCCAGCAGCAAAATTAGCGGGAGTTCCTACAATGAGCAGTTCTTC.

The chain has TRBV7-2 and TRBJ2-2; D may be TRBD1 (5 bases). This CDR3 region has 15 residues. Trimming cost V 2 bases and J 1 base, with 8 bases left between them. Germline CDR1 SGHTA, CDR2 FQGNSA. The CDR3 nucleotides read TGTGCCAGCAGCTTACTAGGGGTGAACACCGGGGAGCTGTTTTTT. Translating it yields CASSLLGVNTGELFF. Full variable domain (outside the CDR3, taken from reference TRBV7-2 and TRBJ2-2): GAGVSQSPSNKVTEKGKDVELRCDPISGHTALYWYRQSLGQGLEFLIYFQGNSAPDKSGLPSDRFSAERTGGSVSTLTIQRTQQEDSAVYLCASSLLGVNTGELFFGEGSRLTVL.

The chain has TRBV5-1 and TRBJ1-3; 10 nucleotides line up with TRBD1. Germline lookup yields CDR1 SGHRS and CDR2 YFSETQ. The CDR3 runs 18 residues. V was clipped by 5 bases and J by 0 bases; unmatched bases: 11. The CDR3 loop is CASSVAGQGKGSGNTIYF. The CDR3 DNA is TGCGCCAGCAGTGTGGCGGGACAGGGGAAGGGCTCTGGAAACACCATATATTTT.

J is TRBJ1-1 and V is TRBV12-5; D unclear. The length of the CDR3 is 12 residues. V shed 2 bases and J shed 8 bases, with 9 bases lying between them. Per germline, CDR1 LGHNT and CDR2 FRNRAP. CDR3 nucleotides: TGTGCTAGTGGTTTGCCCTACGGGGAAGCTTTCTTT. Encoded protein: CASGLPYGEAFF.

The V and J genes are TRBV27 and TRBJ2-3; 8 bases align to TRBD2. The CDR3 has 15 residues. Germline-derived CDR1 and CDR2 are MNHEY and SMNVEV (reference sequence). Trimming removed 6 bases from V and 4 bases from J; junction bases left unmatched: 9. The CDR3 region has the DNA TGTGCCAGCAGGACTAGCGCCACCGGGGCAGATACGCAGTATTTT. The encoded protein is CASRTSATGADTQYF.

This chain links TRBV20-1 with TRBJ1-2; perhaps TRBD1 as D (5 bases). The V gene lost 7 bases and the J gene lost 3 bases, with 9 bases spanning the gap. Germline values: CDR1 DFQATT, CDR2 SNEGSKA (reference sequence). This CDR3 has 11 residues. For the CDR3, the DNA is TGCAGTGTTACGACAGACTATGGCTACACCTTC. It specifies CSVTTDYGYTF.

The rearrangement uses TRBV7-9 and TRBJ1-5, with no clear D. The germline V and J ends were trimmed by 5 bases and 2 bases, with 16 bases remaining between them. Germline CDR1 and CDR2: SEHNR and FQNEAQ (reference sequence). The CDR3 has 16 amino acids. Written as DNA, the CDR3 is TGTGCCAGCAGCGTACCAGGCCCTAGGGGCAATCAGCCCCAGCATTTT. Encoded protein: CASSVPGPRGNQPQHF.

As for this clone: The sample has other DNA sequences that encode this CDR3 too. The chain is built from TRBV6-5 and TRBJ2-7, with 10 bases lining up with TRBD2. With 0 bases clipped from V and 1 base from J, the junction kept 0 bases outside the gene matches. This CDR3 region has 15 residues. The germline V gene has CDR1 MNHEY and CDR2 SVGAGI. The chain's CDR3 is CASSYSLAGSYEQYF. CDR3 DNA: TGTGCCAGCAGTTACTCACTAGCGGGGTCCTACGAGCAGTACTTC.

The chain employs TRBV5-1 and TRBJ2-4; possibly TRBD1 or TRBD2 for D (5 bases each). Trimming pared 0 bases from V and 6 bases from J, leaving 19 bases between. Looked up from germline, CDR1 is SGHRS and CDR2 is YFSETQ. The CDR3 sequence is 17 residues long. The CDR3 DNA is TGCGCCAGCAGCTTGGCGGTACTAGGGGCCGAGAGAAACATTCAGTACTTC. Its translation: CASSLAVLGAERNIQYF.

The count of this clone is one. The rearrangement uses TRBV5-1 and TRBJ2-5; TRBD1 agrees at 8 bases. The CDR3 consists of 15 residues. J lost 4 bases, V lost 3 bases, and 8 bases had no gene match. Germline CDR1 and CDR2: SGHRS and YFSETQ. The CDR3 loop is CASSSGTGTGETQYF. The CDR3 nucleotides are TGCGCCAGCAGCTCGGGGACAGGAACAGGAGAGACCCAGTACTTC. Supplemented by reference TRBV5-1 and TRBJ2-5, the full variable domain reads KAGVTQTPRYLIKTRGQQVTLSCSPISGHRSVSWYQQTPGQGLQFLFEYFSETQRNKGNFPGRFSGRQFSNSRSEMNVSTLELGDSALYLCASSSGTGTGETQYFGPGTRLLVL.

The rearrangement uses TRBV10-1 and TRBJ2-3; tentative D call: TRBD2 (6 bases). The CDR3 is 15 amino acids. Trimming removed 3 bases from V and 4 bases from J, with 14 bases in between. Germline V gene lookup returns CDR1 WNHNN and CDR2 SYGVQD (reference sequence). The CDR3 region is CASSDRGRVADTQYF. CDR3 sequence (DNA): TGCGCCAGCAGTGATCGGGGGAGAGTGGCAGATACGCAGTATTTT.

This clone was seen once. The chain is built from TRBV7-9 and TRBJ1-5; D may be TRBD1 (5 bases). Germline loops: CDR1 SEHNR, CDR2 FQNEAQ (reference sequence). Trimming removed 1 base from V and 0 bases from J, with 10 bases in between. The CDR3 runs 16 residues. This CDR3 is CASSLGEGLSNQPQHF. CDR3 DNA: TGTGCCAGCAGCTTAGGAGAGGGGCTTAGCAATCAGCCCCAGCATTTT. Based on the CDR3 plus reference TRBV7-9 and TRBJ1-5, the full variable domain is DTGVSQNPRHKITKRGQNVTFRCDPISEHNRLYWYRQTLGQGPEFLTYFQNEAQLEKSRLLSDRFSAERPKGSFSTLEIQRTEQGDSAMYLCASSLGEGLSNQPQHFGDGTRLSIL.

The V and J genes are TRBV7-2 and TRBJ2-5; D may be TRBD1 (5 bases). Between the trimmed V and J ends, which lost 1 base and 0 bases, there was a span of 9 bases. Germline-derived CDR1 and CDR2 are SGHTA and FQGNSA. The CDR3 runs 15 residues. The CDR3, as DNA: TGTGCCAGCAGCTTAGACGCAGGGAACCAAGAGACCCAGTACTTC. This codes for CASSLDAGNQETQYF.

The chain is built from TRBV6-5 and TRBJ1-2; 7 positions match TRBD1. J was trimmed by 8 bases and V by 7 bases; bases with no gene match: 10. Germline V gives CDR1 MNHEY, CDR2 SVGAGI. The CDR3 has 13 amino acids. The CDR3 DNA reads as TGTGCCAGCACTCACGACAGGGCGGTGGGCTACACCTTC. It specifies CASTHDRAVGYTF.

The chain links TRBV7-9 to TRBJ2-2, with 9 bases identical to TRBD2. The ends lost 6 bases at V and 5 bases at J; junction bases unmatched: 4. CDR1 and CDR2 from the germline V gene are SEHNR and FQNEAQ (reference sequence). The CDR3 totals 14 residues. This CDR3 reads CASRLAGWTGELFF. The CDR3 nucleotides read TGTGCCAGCAGGCTAGCGGGATGGACCGGGGAGCTGTTTTTT. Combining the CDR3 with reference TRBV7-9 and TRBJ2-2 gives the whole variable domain DTGVSQNPRHKITKRGQNVTFRCDPISEHNRLYWYRQTLGQGPEFLTYFQNEAQLEKSRLLSDRFSAERPKGSFSTLEIQRTEQGDSAMYLCASRLAGWTGELFFGEGSRLTVL.